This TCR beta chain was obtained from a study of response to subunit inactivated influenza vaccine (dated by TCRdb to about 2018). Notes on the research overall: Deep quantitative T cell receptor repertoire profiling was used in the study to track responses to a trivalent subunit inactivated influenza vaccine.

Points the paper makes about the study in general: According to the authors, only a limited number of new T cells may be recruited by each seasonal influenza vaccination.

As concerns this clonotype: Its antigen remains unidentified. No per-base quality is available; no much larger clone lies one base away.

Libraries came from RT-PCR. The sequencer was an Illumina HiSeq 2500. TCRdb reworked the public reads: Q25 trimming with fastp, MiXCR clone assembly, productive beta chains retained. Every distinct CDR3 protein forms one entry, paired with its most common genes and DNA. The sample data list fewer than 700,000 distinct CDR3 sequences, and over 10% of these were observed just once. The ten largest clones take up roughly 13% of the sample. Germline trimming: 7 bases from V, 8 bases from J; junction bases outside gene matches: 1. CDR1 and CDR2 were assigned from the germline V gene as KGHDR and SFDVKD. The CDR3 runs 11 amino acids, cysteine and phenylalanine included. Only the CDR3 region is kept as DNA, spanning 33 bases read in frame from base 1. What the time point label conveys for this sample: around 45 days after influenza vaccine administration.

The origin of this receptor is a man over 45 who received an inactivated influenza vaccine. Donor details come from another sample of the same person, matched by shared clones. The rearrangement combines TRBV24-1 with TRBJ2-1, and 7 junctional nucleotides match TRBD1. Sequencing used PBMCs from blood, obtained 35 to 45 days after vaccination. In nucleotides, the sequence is TGTGCCACCAGGACAGGGCATGAGCAGTTCTTC. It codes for CATRTGHEQFF.